A single sample gave rise to the 5 T cell receptor beta chains below, sequenced in a study of blood T cells in healthy people across ages. With a J-beta primer mix and a sample-barcoded 5' primer, a second PCR ran about 7 to 12 cycles. From the 5' RACE reads, TCRdb called clonotypes with MiXCR, one entry per CDR3 protein. The profile shows 1.5 million to 2 million distinct CDR3 sequences, less than 50% of them singletons. Material for sequencing was blood. The receptors come from a woman between 40 and 50 years old in good health.

This chain joins TRBV5-4 and TRBJ1-5; D not certain. Trimming removed 4 bases at V and 5 bases at J, with 13 bases between. This CDR3 spans 14 amino acids. Germline V lookup: CDR1 SGHNT, CDR2 YYREEE (reference sequence). The CDR3 sequence is CASSQGPIDQPQHF. In nucleotides, the CDR3 is TGTGCCAGCAGCCAAGGACCGATAGATCAGCCCCAGCATTTT.

V and J are TRBV5-6 and TRBJ2-7; the D gene could be TRBD1 or TRBD2 (6 bases each). The assigned J gene may be wrong: the sequence end matches TRBJ2-5 better. In germline, CDR1 is SGHDT, CDR2 YYEEEE. The CDR3 has 15 amino acids. The CDR3: CASSLNREGGETQYF. In DNA, the CDR3 is TGTGCCAGCAGCTTGAACAGGGAAGGAGGGGAGACCCAGTACTTC.

This chain joins TRBV29-1 and TRBJ2-6, with D perhaps matching TRBD2 (5 bases). The V and J ends lost 3 bases and 2 bases respectively, with 17 bases between them. The V gene's germline CDR1 is SQVTM and CDR2 ANQGSEA. The CDR3 loop spans 17 amino acids. Here the CDR3 DNA reads TGCAGCGTTGAGATCGGGCAGGCGGGCACTGGGGCCAACGTCCTGACTTTC. Its translation is CSVEIGQAGTGANVLTF.

The chain couples TRBV20-1 to TRBJ2-7; perhaps TRBD1 as D (6 bases). The CDR3 loop spans 15 amino acids. Germline V lookup: CDR1 DFQATT, CDR2 SNEGSKA (reference sequence). Between the trimmed V and J ends, which lost 4 bases and 2 bases, there was a span of 18 bases. CDR3 amino acids: CSANAGQRPTYEQYF. The CDR3 DNA is TGCAGTGCTAACGCCGGACAGCGCCCTACCTACGAGCAGTACTTC.

The chain links TRBV20-1 to TRBJ2-3; 12 nucleotides align to TRBD2. The CDR3 covers 16 residues. From germline, CDR1 is DFQATT and CDR2 SNEGSKA (reference sequence). V lost 6 bases, J lost 6 bases, and 13 bases stayed unmatched. CDR3 nucleotides: TGCAGTGCGGACCCCCTAGCGGGGGGGACCGTCGATACGCAGTATTTT. This encodes CSADPLAGGTVDTQYF.